The present entry profiles one T cell receptor (beta chain) with its context. The sample is drawn from a study of control samples from healthy donors and cancer patients. CDR3 length: 14 amino acids. Germline lookup yields CDR1 MNHNS and CDR2 SASEGT. V gave up 3 bases and J gave up 2 bases, with 11 bases separating them. Assay: immunoSEQ multiplex PCR; the TCRdb copy retains only in-frame clones and omits some. Of about 40,000 clones listed, 80% to 95% are singletons. The origin of this receptor is a woman in her fifties or sixties in good health. The chain links TRBV6-1 to TRBJ2-7, with D tentatively TRBD1 (6 bases). Material for sequencing was blood. CDR3 in amino acids: CASSEPGTTYEQYF. The CDR3 nucleotides read TGTGCCAGCAGTGAGCCTGGGACAACCTACGAGCAGTACTTC.